The 5 T cell receptor beta chains below come from one sample, sequenced in a study of blood T cell repertoires in COVID-19. Sequencing used immunoSEQ multiplex PCR; TCRdb keeps in-frame clones, though not all of them. Among about 150,000 clones listed, 80% were seen once. The sequenced material came from peripheral blood. These receptors were taken from a woman aged 50 to 60 with acute or convalescent COVID-19.

J is TRBJ2-5 and V is TRBV3-1 (or the pseudogene TRBV3-2); 11 bases agree with TRBD2. This CDR3 spans 15 amino acids. Germline V gene sequence: CDR1 LGHDT, CDR2 YNNKEL (reference sequence). Trimming removed 4 bases from V and 5 bases from J; junction bases left unmatched: 6. CDR3 sequence reads: CASSRSGGASETQYF. CDR3 in DNA: TGTGCCAGCAGCCGTAGCGGGGGGGCCTCGGAGACCCAGTACTTC.

The chain links TRBV7-9 to TRBJ2-1; 9 bases agree with TRBD2. The junction had 7 bases not matched to a gene; V was cut back by 5 bases and J by 8 bases. The CDR3 covers 14 residues. Germline CDR1 reads SEHNR; CDR2 reads FQNEAQ (reference sequence). The CDR3 bases are TGTGCCAGCAGCGAGGGACTAGCCGTCTATGAGCAGTTCTTC. Its translation: CASSEGLAVYEQFF.

The table lists this clone with a count of one. The chain is built from TRBV7-6 and TRBJ2-5, with TRBD2 identical over 9 bases. The germline gives CDR1 SGHVS, CDR2 FNYEAQ. CDR3 length equals 16 residues. The V gene end was trimmed by 5 bases and the J gene end by 2 bases; junction bases not matched to a gene: 9. The CDR3 region has the DNA TGTGCCAGCAGCCATTTCCAGCGGGGGGATCAAGAGACCCAGTACTTC. Protein: CASSHFQRGDQETQYF.

The chain carries TRBV6-5 and TRBJ1-5, with TRBD1 identical over 10 bases. V lost 6 bases to trimming and J lost 5 bases; unmatched junction nucleotides: 7. Germline CDR1 reads MNHEY; CDR2 reads SVGAGI. The CDR3 is made up of 15 amino acids. The CDR3 DNA sequence: TGTGCCAGCAGAAAGGGGACAGGGGATGATCAGCCCCAGCATTTT. The encoded protein is CASRKGTGDDQPQHF.

This rearrangement joins TRBV7-2 to TRBJ1-2, with D possibly matching TRBD1 (5 bases). This CDR3 is built from 15 residues. V gave up 1 base and J gave up 4 bases, with 13 bases separating them. In germline, CDR1 is SGHTA, CDR2 FQGNSA. The CDR3 region is CASSLDLDRPYGYTF. DNA for the CDR3: TGTGCCAGCAGCTTAGACCTCGACAGACCCTATGGCTACACCTTC.